Listed here are 24 T cell receptor beta chains from one sample, sequenced in a study of blood T cell repertoires in COVID-19. Produced via immunoSEQ multiplex PCR; TCRdb's table is partial and in-frame only. The sample holds 150,000 to 200,000 clones; approximately 78% are singletons and the top ten take 11%. Sequenced sample: peripheral blood. The receptor source for this set is a human donor in a cohort sampled during active COVID-19.

This sequence joins TRBV19 and TRBJ2-1; no firm D call. Germline V CDR1 and CDR2: LNHDA, SQIVND (reference sequence). The V and J ends lost 7 bases and 0 bases respectively, with 16 bases between them. This CDR3 contains 16 residues. The CDR3 loop is CASTQPRRTSYNEQFF. The CDR3 bases are TGTGCCAGTACCCAACCCAGAAGAACCTCCTACAATGAGCAGTTCTTC.

The chain joins TRBV6-5 to TRBJ2-6; tentatively, D is TRBD1 (6 bases). CDR1 is MNHEY, CDR2 SVGAGI, per germline. The CDR3 has 15 residues. Trimming took off 6 bases at V and 0 bases at J, with 9 bases between the two ends. CDR3 loop: CASRGQSSGANVLTF. The CDR3 DNA sequence: TGTGCCAGCAGAGGACAGTCCTCTGGGGCCAACGTCCTGACTTTC.

The J gene is TRBJ1-4, the V gene TRBV6-1; TRBD1 agrees at 10 bases. V was pared by 3 bases and J by 10 bases, with 8 bases of the junction left unmatched. This CDR3 comprises 15 residues. Germline assignment: CDR1 MNHNS and CDR2 SASEGT. Here the CDR3 reads CASSDRDRGTRKLFF. As DNA, the CDR3 is TGTGCCAGCAGTGATAGGGACAGGGGAACGAGAAAACTGTTTTTT.

Worth noting for this clone: Mismatch with germline at one junction end may stem from a read error. V usage is TRBV6-2 or TRBV6-3 and J usage is TRBJ2-1, with D maybe TRBD2 (7 bases). CDR1 MNHEY and CDR2 SVGEGT come from the germline V gene. The CDR3 runs 16 residues. CDR3 residues: CASSSGRGVAGVSAIF. The CDR3 DNA sequence: TGTGCCAGCAGTTCGGGTAGGGGGGTGGCGGGAGTCTCCGCCATCTTC.

This clone has a handful of counts. This chain joins TRBV25-1 and TRBJ1-1; D not resolved. The V end lost 5 bases, the J end lost 1 base, and 8 bases lay between the germline ends. Germline lookup yields CDR1 MGHDK and CDR2 SYGVNS. The CDR3 contains 13 residues. The chain's CDR3 is CASSLSGNTEAFF. DNA of the CDR3: TGTGCCAGCAGTCTGTCGGGGAACACTGAAGCTTTCTTT.

V is TRBV6-6 and J is TRBJ1-6, with TRBD1 matching over 7 bases. V was clipped by 0 bases and J by 6 bases; unmatched bases: 2. Germline lookup yields CDR1 MNHNY and CDR2 SVGAGI (reference sequence). The CDR3 is 15 amino acids. The CDR3 DNA sequence: TGTGCCAGCAGTTACTCACGGGACAGTAATTCACCCCTCCACTTT. It specifies CASSYSRDSNSPLHF.

The chain couples TRBV5-1 to TRBJ2-3; 7 positions agree with TRBD1. Germline lookup yields CDR1 SGHRS and CDR2 YFSETQ. The CDR3 spans 14 residues. The trim removed 4 bases at V and 2 bases at J, leaving 4 bases unmatched. The CDR3 sequence is CASSLGQDTDTQYF. As DNA, the CDR3 is TGCGCCAGCAGCCTAGGACAGGACACAGATACGCAGTATTTT.

CDR3 sequence reads: CASSQERPGLPTNSYNEQFF. CDR3 bases: TGCGCCAGCAGCCAAGAGCGACCCGGACTACCTACTAACTCCTACAATGAGCAGTTCTTC. The chain is built from TRBV4-1 and TRBJ2-1, with D possibly TRBD2 on 6 matching bases. The CDR3 sequence is 20 residues long. Germline V gives CDR1 MGHRA, CDR2 YSYEKL. V was pared by 0 bases and J by 0 bases, with 21 bases between.

V and J are TRBV27 and TRBJ1-2, with a weak D call TRBD1 (5 bases). The length of the CDR3 is 15 residues. The germline gives CDR1 MNHEY, CDR2 SMNVEV (reference sequence). With 1 base removed from V and 3 bases from J, the gap between germline ends came to 12 bases. CDR3 DNA sequence: TGTGCCAGCAGTTTATATTTTACAGGAGACTATGGCTACACCTTC. As protein: CASSLYFTGDYGYTF.

The chain has TRBV7-2 and TRBJ2-4; 7 bases match TRBD1. The CDR3 contains 16 residues. V was clipped by 5 bases and J by 0 bases; unmatched bases: 7. In germline, CDR1 is SGHTA, CDR2 FQGNSA. CDR3 amino acids: CASSPRQGTAKNIQYF. The DNA for the CDR3 is TGTGCCAGCAGCCCGAGACAGGGAACAGCCAAAAACATTCAGTACTTC. Full variable domain (remainder filled in from reference TRBV7-2 and TRBJ2-4): GAGVSQSPSNKVTEKGKDVELRCDPISGHTALYWYRQSLGQGLEFLIYFQGNSAPDKSGLPSDRFSAERTGGSVSTLTIQRTQQEDSAVYLCASSPRQGTAKNIQYFGAGTRLSVL.

The chain employs TRBV30 and TRBJ1-3; unclear D gene. Trimming shortened V by 5 bases and J by 0 bases, and 11 bases separated the two germline ends. Germline V gene sequence: CDR1 GTSNPN, CDR2 SVGIG (reference sequence). This CDR3 spans 14 amino acids. The DNA of the CDR3 is TGTGCCTGGGACCTTGGAGTCTCTGGAAACACCATATATTTT. As protein: CAWDLGVSGNTIYF. Supplemented by reference TRBV30 and TRBJ1-3, the full variable domain reads SQTIHQWPATLVQPVGSPLSLECTVEGTSNPNLYWYRQAAGRGLQLLFYSVGIGQISSEVPQNLSASRPQDRQFILSSKKLLLSDSGFYLCAWDLGVSGNTIYFGEGSWLTVV.

The rearrangement joins TRBV7-9 to TRBJ1-2, with 11 bases fitting TRBD1. Germline V gives CDR1 SEHNR, CDR2 FQNEAQ (reference sequence). This CDR3 spans 14 amino acids. V dropped 5 bases and J dropped 5; count of bases not matched to a gene: 4. The CDR3 nucleotides read TGTGCCAGCAGCAAGGGACAGGGGGTGTATGGCTACACCTTC. Protein: CASSKGQGVYGYTF. Together with reference TRBV7-9 and TRBJ1-2, the CDR3 gives the full variable domain: DTGVSQNPRHKITKRGQNVTFRCDPISEHNRLYWYRQTLGQGPEFLTYFQNEAQLEKSRLLSDRFSAERPKGSFSTLEIQRTEQGDSAMYLCASSKGQGVYGYTFGSGTRLTVV.

The rearrangement links TRBV4-1 to TRBJ2-7, with a weak D call TRBD2 (5 bases). CDR1 MGHRA and CDR2 YSYEKL come from the germline V gene. Trimming shortened V by 0 bases and J by 2 bases, and 14 bases separated the two germline ends. This CDR3 contains 16 residues. CDR3 amino acids: CASSQDSGGPTYEQYF. For the CDR3, the DNA is TGCGCCAGCAGCCAAGATTCAGGAGGACCAACCTACGAGCAGTACTTC.

The chain has TRBV7-2 and TRBJ1-6, with 7 bases aligning to TRBD1. Germline values: CDR1 SGHTA, CDR2 FQGNSA. Germline trimming cut 5 bases from V and 8 bases from J; bases unmatched to any gene: 6. This CDR3 contains 14 residues. The CDR3 nucleotides are TGTGCCAGCAGCCACCGACAGGGAGATTCACCCCTCCACTTT. Encoded protein: CASSHRQGDSPLHF.

The V call is TRBV28, the J call TRBJ1-2; a weak D match, TRBD1 (6 bases). This CDR3 comprises 15 residues. Germline CDR1 MDHEN, CDR2 SYDVKM. With 8 bases removed from V and 4 bases from J, the gap between germline ends came to 20 bases. CDR3 sequence (DNA): TGTGCCAGCTCCGTATCGGGGGGGCGCGGCTATGGCTACACCTTC. Its protein is CASSVSGGRGYGYTF.

The chain joins TRBV21-1 to TRBJ2-3; TRBD2 is taken as the D call from the table, unchecked against the DNA. TRBV21-1 is annotated as a pseudogene. The CDR3 has 15 residues. The CDR3 sequence is CASSNPVGSTDTQYF. The CDR3 DNA reads TGTGCCAGCAGCAATCCTGTCGGTAGCACAGATACGCAGTATTTT.

The V call is TRBV6-6, the J call TRBJ1-5, with 9 bases aligning to TRBD1. There are 15 residues in the CDR3. With V trimmed by 4 bases and J by 7 bases, 8 bases remained unmatched. The germline gives CDR1 MNHNY, CDR2 SVGAGI (reference sequence). CDR3 amino acids: CASSLSNRGPQPQHF. The CDR3 bases are TGTGCCAGCAGTTTATCTAACAGGGGGCCGCAGCCCCAGCATTTT.

The chain employs TRBV3-1 (or the pseudogene TRBV3-2) and TRBJ2-2; 12 bases line up with TRBD2. The CDR3 is 16 amino acids. Germline CDR1 LGHDT, CDR2 YNNKEL (reference sequence). V lost 3 bases, J lost 5 bases, and 4 bases stayed unmatched. CDR3 DNA sequence: TGTGCCAGCAGCCAGGGTCTAGCGGGGGGGACCGGGGAGCTGTTTTTT. It encodes CASSQGLAGGTGELFF.

This clone was recorded at least ten times. The V and J genes are TRBV19 and TRBJ1-5, with a tentative D call TRBD1 (6 bases). The CDR3 spans 14 residues. Per germline, CDR1 LNHDA and CDR2 SQIVND (reference sequence). The V gene lost 4 bases and the J gene lost 4 bases, with 11 bases spanning the gap. The DNA of the CDR3 is TGTGCCAGTAGTACCGGACAGTATAATCAGCCCCAGCATTTT. Its translation is CASSTGQYNQPQHF.

The chain joins TRBV3-1 (or the pseudogene TRBV3-2) to TRBJ2-1, with 7 bases fitting TRBD2. This CDR3 comprises 14 residues. In germline, CDR1 is LGHDT, CDR2 YNNKEL (reference sequence). V lost 10 bases to trimming and J lost 5 bases; unmatched junction nucleotides: 11. The CDR3 nucleotides read TGTGCCAACTTCCGAACTAGCGAGGACAATGAGCAGTTCTTC. Protein product: CANFRTSEDNEQFF.

This chain links TRBV11-2 with TRBJ1-3, with D hard to call. Germline V lookup: CDR1 SGHAT, CDR2 FQNNGV. The V end lost 1 base, the J end lost 11 bases, and 15 bases lay between the germline ends. The CDR3 runs to 14 residues. In DNA form, the CDR3 reads TGTGCCAGCAGCTTAGTGGGGAGCGCCGAACCCATATATTTT. It specifies CASSLVGSAEPIYF. Variable domain in full (rest from reference TRBV11-2 and TRBJ1-3): EAGVAQSPRYKIIEKRQSVAFWCNPISGHATLYWYQQILGQGPKLLIQFQNNGVVDDSQLPKDRFSAERLKGVDSTLKIQPAKLEDSAVYLCASSLVGSAEPIYFGEGSWLTVV.

The V call is TRBV27, the J call TRBJ2-2; 10 bases are a match to TRBD2. J lost 7 bases, V lost 2 bases, and 4 bases had no gene match. Germline-derived CDR1 and CDR2 are MNHEY and SMNVEV (reference sequence). CDR3 size: 15 residues. The CDR3 DNA sequence: TGTGCCAGCAGTTTAGGAGCGGGAGGGGTCGGGGAGCTGTTTTTT. This encodes CASSLGAGGVGELFF.

The chain couples TRBV28 to TRBJ2-3, with TRBD1 as a possible D gene (5 bases). CDR3 size: 12 residues. Per the germline V gene, CDR1 is MDHEN and CDR2 is SYDVKM. Trimming cost V 6 bases and J 1 base, with 5 bases left between them. This CDR3 is CASRGRTDTQYF. The CDR3 DNA follows: TGTGCCAGCAGGGGGCGCACAGATACGCAGTATTTT.

This clone has just one count. The V and J genes are TRBV7-9 and TRBJ2-7, with 8 bases identical to TRBD1. V lost 2 bases and J lost 1; bases outside the gene matches: 4. Germline CDR1 is SEHNR and CDR2 is FQNEAQ (reference sequence). The CDR3 has 15 amino acids. The CDR3 protein is CASSLPQGASYEQYF. The CDR3 DNA follows: TGTGCCAGCAGCTTACCTCAGGGGGCTTCCTACGAGCAGTACTTC. The full variable domain, with the rest looked up from reference TRBV7-9 and TRBJ2-7, is DTGVSQNPRHKITKRGQNVTFRCDPISEHNRLYWYRQTLGQGPEFLTYFQNEAQLEKSRLLSDRFSAERPKGSFSTLEIQRTEQGDSAMYLCASSLPQGASYEQYFGPGTRLTVT.